These 27 T cell receptor beta chains came from one sample sequenced in a study of control samples from healthy donors and cancer patients. Sequencing used immunoSEQ multiplex PCR; TCRdb keeps in-frame clones, though not all of them. Of approximately 65,000 clones listed, 85% to 90% are singletons. The sample consisted of PBMCs. The receptors stem from a man in his 60s with lung cancer.

V and J are TRBV11-3 and TRBJ2-1, with 11 bases that match TRBD2. CDR1 and CDR2 (germline): SGHNT, YENEEA. This CDR3 contains 18 residues. V shed 5 bases, J shed 9 bases, and the junction held 18 bases outside the gene matches. CDR3 coding DNA: TGTGCCAGCAGCGTCCATTCCGGGACTAGCGGCCCCCGTGGTGAGCAGTTCTTC. As protein: CASSVHSGTSGPRGEQFF. The full variable domain, its missing parts supplied by reference TRBV11-3 and TRBJ2-1, is EAGVVQSPRYKIIEKKQPVAFWCNPISGHNTLYWYLQNLGQGPELLIRYENEEAVDDSQLPKDRFSAERLKGVDSTLKIQPAELGDSAVYLCASSVHSGTSGPRGEQFFGPGTRLTVL.

The V and J genes are TRBV6-5 and TRBJ2-6, with 8 bases fitting TRBD1. The CDR3 is 15 amino acids. Looked up from germline, CDR1 is MNHEY and CDR2 is SVGAGI. Unmatched junction bases numbered 3, after V lost 8 bases and J lost 0 bases. CDR3 DNA: TGTGCCAGCGGACAGGGATCCTCTGGGGCCAACGTCCTGACTTTC. Its translation: CASGQGSSGANVLTF.

The V gene is TRBV6-5, the J gene TRBJ2-3; 13 bases map to TRBD2. This CDR3 has 16 residues. V shed 2 bases and J 6 bases; nucleotides not matched to a gene: 5. Germline assignment: CDR1 MNHEY and CDR2 SVGAGI. CDR3: CASSYLLAGGHDTQYF. In DNA, the CDR3 is TGTGCCAGCAGTTACCTACTAGCGGGGGGGCACGATACGCAGTATTTT.

J is TRBJ2-2 and V is TRBV19, with 7 positions matching TRBD1. V lost 6 bases and J lost 4; bases outside the gene matches: 11. CDR1 is LNHDA and CDR2 is SQIVND in the germline V gene (reference sequence). The CDR3 is 16 residues long. CDR3 nucleotides: TGTGCCAGTAGCCGTAGGGACAGCCCGGTCACCGGGGAGCTGTTTTTT. Translated: CASSRRDSPVTGELFF.

The chain has TRBV5-1 and TRBJ2-2, with D tentatively TRBD1 or TRBD2 (5 bases each). The CDR3 has 15 amino acids. The germline V and J ends were trimmed by 5 bases and 7 bases, with 18 bases remaining between them. The germline gives CDR1 SGHRS, CDR2 YFSETQ. The CDR3 region is CASSKLAQGGGELFF. DNA for the CDR3: TGCGCCAGCAGTAAGCTAGCCCAGGGTGGCGGGGAGCTGTTTTTT.

The V call is TRBV29-1, the J call TRBJ2-7; 9 positions match TRBD2. The CDR3 is 15 amino acids. Germline loops: CDR1 SQVTM, CDR2 ANQGSEA. The ends lost 0 bases at V and 4 bases at J; junction bases unmatched: 7. CDR3 sequence (DNA): TGCAGCGTTGAAGATCACAAGACTAGCGGTTACGAGCAGTACTTC. Translation gives CSVEDHKTSGYEQYF.

The chain links TRBV25-1 to TRBJ1-6, with 8 bases fitting TRBD1. This CDR3 comprises 18 residues. From germline, CDR1 is MGHDK and CDR2 SYGVNS. Unmatched junction bases numbered 19, after V lost 5 bases and J lost 10 bases. DNA of the CDR3: TGTGCCAGCAGTCCAGGACAGGGCAGGGGTCCCCTCGGGTCACCCCTCCACTTT. This gives the protein CASSPGQGRGPLGSPLHF.

CDR3 sequence reads: CASSQLGMKYGYTF. The CDR3 DNA follows: TGTGCCAGCAGCCAACTAGGGATGAAGTATGGCTACACCTTC. The genes are TRBV3-1 (or the pseudogene TRBV3-2) and TRBJ1-2; D unresolved. V lost 2 bases, J lost 5 bases, and 12 bases lay in between. This CDR3 spans 14 amino acids. From germline, CDR1 is LGHDT and CDR2 YNNKEL (reference sequence).

The V gene is TRBV7-2, the J gene TRBJ1-1; no reliable D call. This CDR3 has 13 amino acids. Trimming cost V 3 bases and J 1 base, with 6 bases left between them. CDR1 SGHTA and CDR2 FQGNSA come from the germline V gene. DNA of the CDR3: TGTGCCAGCAGCTTTAGAAGGAACACTGAAGCTTTCTTT. Amino acid sequence: CASSFRRNTEAFF.

This sequence joins TRBV5-1 and TRBJ2-3, with D possibly TRBD1 on 6 matching bases. Germline CDR1 is SGHRS and CDR2 is YFSETQ. Deletions cut 3 bases from V and 2 bases from J, with 7 bases between. This CDR3 has 13 amino acids. CDR3 sequence reads: CASSWTVTDTQYF. The CDR3 DNA follows: TGCGCCAGCAGCTGGACAGTCACAGATACGCAGTATTTT.

The chain carries TRBV9 and TRBJ1-4; 8 nucleotides agree with TRBD1. The CDR3 is 15 amino acids. CDR1 is SGDLS and CDR2 is YYNGEE in the germline V gene. V trimming: 4 bases; J trimming: 4 bases; junction bases outside the gene matches: 6. Written as DNA, the CDR3 is TGTGCCAGCAGCCCACGGGACAGGTTTAATGAAAAACTGTTTTTT. Amino acid sequence: CASSPRDRFNEKLFF.

The CDR3 loop reads CASSSGQSYSPLHF. The CDR3 DNA sequence: TGTGCCAGTAGTTCAGGACAGAGTTATTCACCCCTCCACTTT. The chain joins TRBV19 to TRBJ1-6; D possibly corresponds to TRBD1 (6 bases). V lost 5 bases and J 8 bases, leaving 13 bases between the germline ends. Germline V gene data show CDR1 as LNHDA and CDR2 as SQIVND (reference sequence). The length of the CDR3 is 14 residues.

This chain connects TRBV25-1 to TRBJ1-2; 8 nucleotides align to TRBD1. Germline assignment: CDR1 MGHDK and CDR2 SYGVNS. Losses at the gene ends were 5 bases for V and 8 bases for J; bases not matched to a gene: 1. The CDR3 covers 11 residues. DNA for the CDR3: TGTGCCAGCAGTCGACAGGGGGGCTACACCTTC. As protein: CASSRQGGYTF.

V is TRBV11-2 and J is TRBJ2-3; 8 bases are a match to TRBD2. Germline assignment: CDR1 SGHAT and CDR2 FQNNGV. Germline trimming cut 1 base from V and 5 bases from J; bases unmatched to any gene: 8. The CDR3 consists of 16 residues. CDR3 nucleotide sequence: TGTGCCAGCAGCTTAGTGGCGGGAGGAACAGTAGATACGCAGTATTTT. Translated, it gives CASSLVAGGTVDTQYF.

This clone showed up just once. CDR3 sequence (DNA): TGTGCCAGCTCACCCAATGCAGACAGCCCCGAGGGCTACACCTTC. It encodes CASSPNADSPEGYTF. V and J are TRBV18 and TRBJ1-2, with D perhaps matching TRBD1 (5 bases). The CDR3 length is 15 residues. Germline-derived CDR1 and CDR2 are KGHSH and LQKENI. Between the trimmed V and J ends, which lost 3 bases and 8 bases, there was a span of 19 bases.

In DNA form, the CDR3 reads TGTGCCGTCCGGGACAGTCCCATCTATAATTCACCCCTCCACTTT. Amino acid sequence: CAVRDSPIYNSPLHF. The chain recombines TRBV10-3 with TRBJ1-6; 7 bases match TRBD1. Germline V gives CDR1 ENHRY, CDR2 SYGVKD. The ends lost 11 bases at V and 3 bases at J; junction bases unmatched: 10. There are 15 residues in the CDR3.

V gene TRBV7-7 combines with J gene TRBJ2-3; 7 bases align to TRBD2. V was pared by 0 bases and J by 1 base, with 1 base of the junction left unmatched. This CDR3 spans 15 amino acids. The germline V gene has CDR1 SSHAT and CDR2 FNYEAQ (reference sequence). The CDR3 sequence is CASSLAAGGTDTQYF. In nucleotides, the CDR3 is TGTGCCAGCAGCTTAGCGGCGGGAGGCACAGATACGCAGTATTTT.

The genes are TRBV7-2 and TRBJ1-1; 8 positions match TRBD1. This CDR3 is built from 16 residues. With V trimmed by 0 bases and J by 3 bases, 6 bases remained unmatched. CDR1 and CDR2 (germline): SGHTA, FQGNSA. The CDR3 DNA reads TGTGCCAGCAGCTTAGCTCGGACAGGGAAATACACTGAAGCTTTCTTT. Translation: CASSLARTGKYTEAFF.

The V and J genes are TRBV20-1 and TRBJ2-1; D perhaps matches TRBD1 (5 bases). Trimming took off 5 bases at V and 7 bases at J, with 9 bases between the two ends. Germline values: CDR1 DFQATT, CDR2 SNEGSKA (reference sequence). The CDR3 covers 11 residues. CDR3 amino acids: CSAPRGNEQFF. The CDR3, as DNA: TGCAGTGCTCCTAGGGGAAATGAGCAGTTCTTC.

V gene TRBV6-2 or TRBV6-3 combines with J gene TRBJ2-5; D is ambiguous. Germline loops: CDR1 MNHEY, CDR2 SVGEGT. The CDR3 has 14 residues. V dropped 1 base and J dropped 2 bases, with 8 bases sitting between them. CDR3 amino acids: CASSYWVGQETQYF. CDR3 sequence (DNA): TGTGCCAGCAGTTACTGGGTGGGACAAGAGACCCAGTACTTC.

The chain employs TRBV6-5 and TRBJ1-5, with 9 bases fitting TRBD1. The ends lost 8 bases at V and 4 bases at J; junction bases unmatched: 9. In germline, CDR1 is MNHEY, CDR2 SVGAGI. The CDR3 contains 15 residues. For the CDR3, the DNA is TGTGCCAGCGACGAGGACAGGGGAGTTAATCAGCCCCAGCATTTT. It yields the protein CASDEDRGVNQPQHF.

The chain has TRBV5-4 and TRBJ1-6; TRBD1 matches 9 bases. Looked up from germline, CDR1 is SGHNT and CDR2 is YYREEE (reference sequence). The CDR3 runs 16 residues. V trimming: 4 bases; J trimming: 7 bases; junction bases outside the gene matches: 9. The CDR3 sequence: CASSGPGQGPNSPLHF. CDR3 nucleotide sequence: TGTGCCAGCAGCGGACCGGGACAGGGCCCAAATTCACCCCTCCACTTT.

CDR3 DNA sequence: TGTGCCAGCGAACCCTCTGGAAACACCATATATTTT. It is translated as CASEPSGNTIYF. The chain joins TRBV2 to TRBJ1-3; unclear D gene. Germline V gene data show CDR1 as SNHLY and CDR2 as FYNNEI. The CDR3 length is 12 residues. Trimming took off 8 bases at V and 0 bases at J, with 5 bases between the two ends.

This clone was observed a handful of times. This chain links TRBV6-5 with TRBJ1-4, with 7 bases that match TRBD1. J lost 3 bases, V lost 5 bases, and 3 bases had no gene match. Germline V gene lookup returns CDR1 MNHEY and CDR2 SVGAGI. This CDR3 is built from 14 residues. The CDR3 bases are TGTGCCAGCAGTAACAGGGGCGCTAATGAAAAACTGTTTTTT. Its protein is CASSNRGANEKLFF.

V gene TRBV11-2 combines with J gene TRBJ2-2; 7 bases line up with TRBD1. V lost 5 bases, J lost 3 bases, and 6 bases stayed unmatched. This CDR3 has 15 amino acids. Germline loops: CDR1 SGHAT, CDR2 FQNNGV. This CDR3 reads CASSRDRVYTGELFF. CDR3 nucleotide sequence: TGTGCCAGCAGCAGAGACAGGGTTTACACCGGGGAGCTGTTTTTT. Using reference TRBV11-2 and TRBJ2-2 for the parts outside the CDR3, the full variable domain is EAGVAQSPRYKIIEKRQSVAFWCNPISGHATLYWYQQILGQGPKLLIQFQNNGVVDDSQLPKDRFSAERLKGVDSTLKIQPAKLEDSAVYLCASSRDRVYTGELFFGEGSRLTVL.

The CDR3 reads CASNPGALSSYNSPLHF. The CDR3 DNA is TGTGCCAGCAATCCAGGGGCCCTGAGCTCCTATAATTCACCCCTCCACTTT. V and J are TRBV27 and TRBJ1-6; D is perhaps TRBD1 (6 bases). CDR1 is MNHEY and CDR2 is SMNVEV in the germline V gene (reference sequence). The CDR3 consists of 17 residues. Trimming removed 7 bases at V and 0 bases at J, with 16 bases between.

The V gene is TRBV7-3, the J gene TRBJ2-3, with 10 positions matching TRBD2. The germline gives CDR1 SGHTA, CDR2 FQGTGA. This CDR3 is built from 15 residues. The ends lost 8 bases at V and 0 bases at J; junction bases unmatched: 5. CDR3 residues: CASATSGFSTDTQYF. The CDR3 DNA sequence: TGTGCCAGCGCGACTAGCGGGTTTAGCACAGATACGCAGTATTTT.